The 17 T cell receptor beta chains below come from one sample, sequenced in a study of blood T cell repertoires in COVID-19 (dated by TCRdb to about 2020). Library prep was done by the immunoSEQ multiplex PCR assay. Here the immuneACCESS table is served through TCRdb, limited to in-frame sequences with V and J called. Missing clones are a known gap in these copies; in checked studies unresolved V genes cover under half, and the rest lacks a known reason. Present in this sample are approximately 150,000 clones, approximately 93% of which were seen just once. Under 2% of the sample goes to the ten largest clones. The specimen was peripheral blood. The receptors here all came from a woman aged 60 to 75 with COVID-19, enrolled during active disease.

The chain has TRBV2 and TRBJ1-2; D is perhaps TRBD1 (6 bases). This CDR3 spans 15 amino acids. The V end was cut by 7 bases, the J end by 6 bases, with 21 bases between. Germline CDR1 SNHLY, CDR2 FYNNEI. CDR3 protein: CASTRYRTVTDGYTF. In DNA, the CDR3 is TGTGCCAGCACCCGATACAGGACAGTTACGGATGGCTACACCTTC. The full variable domain, its missing parts supplied by reference TRBV2 and TRBJ1-2, is EPEVTQTPSHQVTQMGQEVILRCVPISNHLYFYWYRQILGQKVEFLVSFYNNEISEKSEIFDDQFSVERPDGSNFTLKIRSTKLEDSAMYFCASTRYRTVTDGYTFGSGTRLTVV.

V is TRBV7-2 and J is TRBJ2-3, with a weak D call TRBD1 (5 bases). The CDR3 is 16 amino acids. Looked up from germline, CDR1 is SGHTA and CDR2 is FQGNSA. V lost 4 bases, J lost 5 bases, and 19 bases lay in between. CDR3 in amino acids: CASSYRRTLLGDTQYF. In DNA form, the CDR3 reads TGTGCCAGCAGCTACCGCCGGACACTCCTGGGAGATACGCAGTATTTT.

The V and J genes are TRBV11-2 and TRBJ2-1, with a weak D call TRBD2 (6 bases). The CDR3 sequence is 15 residues long. Germline lookup yields CDR1 SGHAT and CDR2 FQNNGV. The V and J ends lost 3 bases and 4 bases respectively, with 13 bases between them. The CDR3 sequence is CASSFESGRYNEQFF. CDR3 in DNA: TGTGCCAGCAGCTTTGAGTCCGGGAGATACAATGAGCAGTTCTTC.

The chain carries TRBV7-2 and TRBJ2-3; the match to TRBD1 covers 10 bases. V trimming: 4 bases; J trimming: 4 bases; junction bases outside the gene matches: 2. CDR1 SGHTA and CDR2 FQGNSA come from the germline V gene. The CDR3 extends over 14 amino acids. The CDR3 DNA reads as TGTGCCAGCAGCTGGGACAGGGGTGCAGATACGCAGTATTTT. Amino acids: CASSWDRGADTQYF.

The chain recombines TRBV6-6 with TRBJ1-4; 9 bases fit TRBD1. CDR1 and CDR2 (germline): MNHNY, SVGAGI (reference sequence). Trimming took 2 bases from V and 8 from J; bases not matched to a gene: 6. This CDR3 region has 15 residues. The CDR3 DNA reads as TGTGCCAGCAGTTACCCGGGACAGGGAAAGGAAAAACTGTTTTTT. Translating it yields CASSYPGQGKEKLFF.

V gene TRBV5-1 combines with J gene TRBJ1-4; a weak D match, TRBD1 (5 bases). Per the germline V gene, CDR1 is SGHRS and CDR2 is YFSETQ. V lost 4 bases and J 6 bases, leaving 16 bases between the germline ends. The CDR3 runs 15 residues. The CDR3 DNA is TGCGCCAGCAGCCCCCAAGACAGCTACTATGAAAAACTGTTTTTT. Translated, it gives CASSPQDSYYEKLFF. Using reference TRBV5-1 and TRBJ1-4 for the parts outside the CDR3, the full variable domain is KAGVTQTPRYLIKTRGQQVTLSCSPISGHRSVSWYQQTPGQGLQFLFEYFSETQRNKGNFPGRFSGRQFSNSRSEMNVSTLELGDSALYLCASSPQDSYYEKLFFGSGTQLSVL.

V gene TRBV2 combines with J gene TRBJ1-1; 8 positions match TRBD1. Germline V gives CDR1 SNHLY, CDR2 FYNNEI. The CDR3 spans 13 residues. The V and J ends lost 7 bases and 6 bases, in that order; junction bases with no gene match: 7. The DNA of the CDR3 is TGTGCCAGCACCCTGACAGGGGTCGCTGAAGCTTTCTTT. Encoded protein: CASTLTGVAEAFF.

The rearrangement uses TRBV2 and TRBJ1-2; a possible D gene is TRBD1 (5 bases). V was clipped by 1 base and J by 4 bases, with 13 bases between them. Germline V gives CDR1 SNHLY, CDR2 FYNNEI. The CDR3 spans 15 residues. CDR3 DNA: TGTGCCAGCAGTGAAGTACGGGGGTCGGTCTATGGCTACACCTTC. It translates to CASSEVRGSVYGYTF.

The chain combines TRBV5-4 with TRBJ1-1, with TRBD1 identical over 8 bases. In germline, CDR1 is SGHNT, CDR2 YYREEE (reference sequence). V was pared by 3 bases and J by 8 bases, with 6 bases of the junction left unmatched. This CDR3 comprises 13 residues. The CDR3 DNA reads as TGTGCCAGCAGCTCGGACAGGGCGTCCGAAGCTTTCTTT. Amino acid sequence: CASSSDRASEAFF.

The chain couples TRBV30 to TRBJ1-2; weak D call: TRBD1 (5 bases). Per the germline V gene, CDR1 is GTSNPN and CDR2 is SVGIG (reference sequence). The CDR3 runs to 12 residues. Trimming pared 4 bases from V and 2 bases from J, leaving 8 bases between. CDR3 sequence (DNA): TGTGCCTGGAAAGGGGAAAACTATGGCTACACCTTC. It translates to CAWKGENYGYTF. Drawing the rest from reference TRBV30 and TRBJ1-2, the complete variable domain is SQTIHQWPATLVQPVGSPLSLECTVEGTSNPNLYWYRQAAGRGLQLLFYSVGIGQISSEVPQNLSASRPQDRQFILSSKKLLLSDSGFYLCAWKGENYGYTFGSGTRLTVV.

The rearrangement links TRBV7-2 to TRBJ1-1, with TRBD1 as a possible D gene (6 bases). V was clipped by 8 bases and J by 3 bases, with 16 bases between them. The CDR3 length is 14 residues. Per germline, CDR1 SGHTA and CDR2 FQGNSA. CDR3: CASSPGVLDTEAFF. Here the CDR3 DNA reads TGTGCCAGCTCCCCAGGGGTGTTGGACACTGAAGCTTTCTTT.

This chain links TRBV6-5 with TRBJ1-1, with 9 bases matching TRBD1. This CDR3 contains 15 residues. The germline CDR1 and CDR2 sequences are MNHEY and SVGAGI. The V gene end was trimmed by 8 bases and the J gene end by 1 base; junction bases not matched to a gene: 8. In nucleotides, the CDR3 is TGTGCCAGCGAACCCACAGGGGGCCCGAACACTGAAGCTTTCTTT. Protein: CASEPTGGPNTEAFF.

V usage is TRBV7-9 and J usage is TRBJ1-2; 8 bases agree with TRBD1. The germline V gene has CDR1 SEHNR and CDR2 FQNEAQ (reference sequence). With V trimmed by 10 bases and J by 2 bases, 9 bases remained unmatched. This CDR3 region has 14 residues. CDR3 DNA sequence: TGTGCCATCGGCAGGGCAGGGGGCAACTATGGCTACACCTTC. The encoded protein is CAIGRAGGNYGYTF.

The chain is built from TRBV7-6 and TRBJ1-3; a weak D match, TRBD1 (6 bases). Germline CDR1 reads SGHVS; CDR2 reads FNYEAQ. Trimming stripped 1 base from V and 4 bases from J, with 23 bases between. This CDR3 comprises 19 residues. CDR3 in amino acids: CASSLEFSNGAGDGNTIYF. For the CDR3, the DNA is TGTGCCAGCAGCTTAGAATTTTCGAATGGGGCAGGGGACGGAAACACCATATATTTT.

The chain has TRBV4-2 and TRBJ2-7; 11 bases match TRBD1. This CDR3 is 15 amino acids long. The V gene's germline CDR1 is LGHNA and CDR2 YNFKEQ. J was trimmed by 3 bases and V by 0 bases; bases with no gene match: 1. The CDR3 DNA follows: TGTGCCAGCAGCCAAGATGGGACAGGGGGCTACGAGCAGTACTTC. Translation: CASSQDGTGGYEQYF.

The chain links TRBV7-2 to TRBJ2-5, with 10 bases aligning to TRBD2. Germline V lookup: CDR1 SGHTA, CDR2 FQGNSA. CDR3 length: 16 residues. With V trimmed by 7 bases and J by 5 bases, 13 bases remained unmatched. Written as DNA, the CDR3 is TGTGCCAGCAACCCCAGGGGGACTAGCGCAAGTGAGACCCAGTACTTC. This encodes CASNPRGTSASETQYF.

This chain uses TRBV18 with TRBJ2-7; perhaps TRBD2 as D (6 bases). Germline-derived CDR1 and CDR2 are KGHSH and LQKENI. The CDR3 is made up of 15 amino acids. The V gene lost 6 bases and the J gene lost 3 bases, with 18 bases spanning the gap. CDR3 sequence (DNA): TGTGCCAGCTCGACGGGTGGGGGGTCTCTCTACGAGCAGTACTTC. This sequence encodes CASSTGGGSLYEQYF.